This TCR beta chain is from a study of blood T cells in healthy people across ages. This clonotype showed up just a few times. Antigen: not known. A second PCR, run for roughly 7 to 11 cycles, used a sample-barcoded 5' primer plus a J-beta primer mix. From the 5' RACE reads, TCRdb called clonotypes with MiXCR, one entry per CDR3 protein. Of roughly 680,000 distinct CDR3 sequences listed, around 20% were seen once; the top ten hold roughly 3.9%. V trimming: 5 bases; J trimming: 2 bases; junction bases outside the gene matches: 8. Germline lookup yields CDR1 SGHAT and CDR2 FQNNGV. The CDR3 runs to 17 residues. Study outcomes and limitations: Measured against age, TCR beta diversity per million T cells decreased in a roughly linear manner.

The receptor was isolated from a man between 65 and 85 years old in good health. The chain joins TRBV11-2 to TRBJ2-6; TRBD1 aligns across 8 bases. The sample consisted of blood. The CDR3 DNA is TGTGCCAGCAGCCCCGGACAGGGAGGAGCTGGGGCCAACGTCCTGACTTTC. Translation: CASSPGQGGAGANVLTF.